Given below is one T cell receptor (beta chain) in context. This sample is part of a study of OX40 agonist ivuxolimab in advanced cancers. Germline V gene sequence: CDR1 SNHLY, CDR2 FYNNEI. The CDR3 has 16 residues. Trimming at V came to 6 bases and at J to 1 base, leaving 8 bases not matched to a gene. Measured with immunoSEQ multiplex PCR; TCRdb has only the in-frame clones, and not every one. Counted here are more than 55,000 clones, over 75% occurring once; the ten biggest clones make up approximately 5.4%. J is TRBJ1-1 and V is TRBV2, with TRBD1 matching 10 bases. The specimen comprised CD4+ or CD8+ T cells sorted from blood, sampled in a trial of the OX40 agonist ivuxolimab. This TCR was sampled from an adult with an advanced solid tumor such as melanoma, head and neck, liver or kidney cancer. In DNA, the CDR3 is TGTGCCAGCAGGACAGGGGGCGCGGTCGGGAACACTGAAGCTTTCTTT. Its translation is CASRTGGAVGNTEAFF.